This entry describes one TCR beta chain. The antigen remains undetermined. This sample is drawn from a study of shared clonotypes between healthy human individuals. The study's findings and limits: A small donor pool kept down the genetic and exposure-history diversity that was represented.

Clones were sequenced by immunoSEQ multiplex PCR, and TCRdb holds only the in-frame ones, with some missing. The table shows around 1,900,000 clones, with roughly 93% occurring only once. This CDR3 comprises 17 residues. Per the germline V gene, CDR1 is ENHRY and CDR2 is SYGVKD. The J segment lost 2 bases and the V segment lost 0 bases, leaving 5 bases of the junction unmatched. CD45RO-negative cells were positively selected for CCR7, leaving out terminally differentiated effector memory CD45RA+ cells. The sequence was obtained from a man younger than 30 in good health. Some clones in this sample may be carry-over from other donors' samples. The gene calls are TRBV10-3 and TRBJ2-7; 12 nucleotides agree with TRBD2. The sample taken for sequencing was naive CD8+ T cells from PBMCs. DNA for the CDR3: TGTGCCATCAGTGAGTCGCTAGCGGGAGGGTTTACCTACGAGCAGTACTTC. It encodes CAISESLAGGFTYEQYF.